This paragraph covers one T cell receptor (beta chain) sequence. What it recognizes is unknown. The same CDR3 arises from other DNA sequences in this sample as well. This sample was taken from a study of cytotoxic CD8 clonotypes in ibrutinib-treated CLL. Approximately 2 micrograms of genomic DNA (from cryopreserved PBMCs) were used for TCR beta libraries. V gave up 3 bases and J gave up 0 bases, with 24 bases separating them. This CDR3 region has 20 residues. In germline, CDR1 is LGHNA, CDR2 YNFKEQ. The study's findings and limits: Public clonotypes, rarely seen, contracted or held steady on treatment.

Assay used: immunoSEQ multiplex PCR; TCRdb lists only in-frame clones, some missing. Among roughly 160,000 clones, approximately 80% were seen once, and the ten largest hold roughly 1.9%. The sample consisted of PBMCs, taken after 12 months of ibrutinib treatment. This sequence was found in a human donor with chronic lymphocytic leukemia. The chain employs TRBV4-2 and TRBJ2-1; the D gene is possibly TRBD2 (7 bases). As DNA, the CDR3 is TGTGCCAGCAGCCAGGATTATTTGGCGGGGGCCCGACCCTCCTACAATGAGCAGTTCTTC. It translates to CASSQDYLAGARPSYNEQFF.